Listed below are T cell receptor beta chains from one sample, sequenced in a study of T cell responses to AZD1222 COVID-19 vaccine. Sequencing used immunoSEQ multiplex PCR; TCRdb keeps in-frame clones, though not all of them. The data show approximately 74,000 clones, 75% to 90% seen once. The sample was peripheral blood, taken 28 days after the second AZD1222 dose. Source of these receptors: an adult who received the AZD1222 COVID-19 vaccine. CDR3s include the opening cysteine and the closing phenylalanine or tryptophan. D genes are given only for firm matches. A clone size is listed for some rows: how often the clone was seen (once, few, many), or a class if it is expanded.

J gene,clone size,CDR3 length,V gene,D gene,CDR3 protein,CDR3 DNA
TRBJ1-3,-,15,TRBV11-3,-,CASSLGGDSGNTIYF,TGTGCCAGCAGCTTAGGAGGGGACTCTGGAAACACCATATATTTT
TRBJ1-5,-,14,TRBV6-1,TRBD1,CASSEAGGGQPQHF,TGTGCCAGCAGTGAAGCAGGGGGCGGGCAGCCCCAGCATTTT
TRBJ1-2,-,13,TRBV12-3/TRBV12-4,-,CASSLTGPTGYTF,TGTGCCAGCAGTTTGACAGGCCCAACGGGCTACACCTTC
TRBJ1-2,-,15,TRBV5-1,TRBD1,CASSLEGQGMGGYTF,TGCGCCAGCAGCTTGGAGGGACAGGGGATGGGTGGCTACACCTTC
TRBJ2-5,-,16,TRBV5-6,TRBD2,CASNKKREVFIETQYF,TGTGCCAGCAATAAAAAGCGGGAGGTTTTCATAGAGACCCAGTACTTC
TRBJ2-5,-,14,TRBV5-6,-,CASSLKFGPRTQYF,TGTGCCAGCAGCTTGAAGTTCGGTCCTAGGACCCAGTACTTC
TRBJ1-1,-,14,TRBV7-9,-,CASSRLGQNTEAFF,TGTGCCAGCAGCCGACTGGGACAGAACACTGAAGCTTTCTTT
TRBJ1-1,-,13,TRBV7-8,-,CASTVGGNTEAFF,TGTGCCAGCACGGTGGGGGGGAACACTGAAGCTTTCTTT
TRBJ2-5,-,13,TRBV2,-,CASSRGVQETQYF,TGTGCCAGCTCGAGGGGGGTCCAAGAGACCCAGTACTTC
TRBJ2-3,-,13,TRBV29-1,-,CSVEGRFIDTQYF,TGCAGCGTTGAGGGCAGGTTCATAGATACGCAGTATTTT
TRBJ2-3,-,18,TRBV5-1,TRBD2,CASSRTPGLAGAADTQYF,TGCGCCAGCAGCCGTACCCCGGGACTAGCGGGAGCAGCAGATACGCAGTATTTT
TRBJ2-3,-,15,TRBV7-7,-,CASSSTPVSTDTQYF,TGTGCTAGCAGCTCCACCCCAGTTAGCACAGATACGCAGTATTTT
TRBJ1-3,-,15,TRBV2,-,CASSVDSFPGNTIYF,TGTGCCAGCAGTGTCGACTCTTTCCCTGGAAACACCATATATTTT
TRBJ2-1,-,16,TRBV28,-,CASSSATASSYNEQFF,TGTGCCAGCAGTTCCGCGACAGCGAGCTCCTACAATGAGCAGTTCTTC
TRBJ2-5,-,14,TRBV29-1,TRBD1,CSVEAQGAGETQYF,TGCAGCGTTGAAGCACAGGGGGCAGGGGAGACCCAGTACTTC
TRBJ1-4,-,12,TRBV19,-,CASSIVGLKLFF,TGTGCCAGTAGTATTGTCGGACTGAAACTGTTTTTT
TRBJ1-1,-,15,TRBV5-1,TRBD1,CASSTGTERNTEAFF,TGCGCCAGCAGCACCGGGACAGAGCGGAACACTGAAGCTTTCTTT
TRBJ1-3,-,20,TRBV2,TRBD1,CASSPLDRGSSVVSGNTIYF,TGTGCCAGCTCACCCCTCGACAGGGGGTCTTCTGTAGTCTCTGGAAACACCATATATTTT
TRBJ1-1,once,11,TRBV30,-,CAWSVNSPAFF,TGTGCCTGGAGTGTAAACAGTCCGGCTTTCTTT
TRBJ1-1,-,16,TRBV19,-,CASSILTGIGGTEAFF,TGTGCCAGTAGTATATTAACAGGGATCGGGGGAACTGAAGCTTTCTTT
TRBJ1-1,-,11,TRBV29-1,-,CSVKEGTEAFF,TGCAGCGTTAAGGAGGGCACTGAAGCTTTCTTT
TRBJ2-7,once,14,TRBV5-6,TRBD2,CASSSSGTTYEQYF,TGTGCCAGCAGCTCTAGCGGGACAACCTACGAGCAGTACTTC
TRBJ2-7,-,13,TRBV9,-,CASSPGVAYEQYF,TGTGCCAGCAGCCCAGGGGTCGCCTACGAGCAGTACTTC
TRBJ1-1,-,11,TRBV20-1,-,CSATWNTEAFF,TGCAGTGCTACCTGGAACACTGAAGCTTTCTTT
TRBJ1-5,few,13,TRBV19,-,CASSIQGGQPQHF,TGTGCCAGTAGTATACAGGGCGGACAGCCCCAGCATTTT
TRBJ1-6,-,13,TRBV6-5,-,CASSYKGNSPLHF,TGTGCCAGCAGTTACAAGGGGAATTCACCCCTCCACTTT
TRBJ1-1,-,12,TRBV3-1/TRBV3-2,-,CASSQEGGGAFF,TGTGCCAGCAGCCAAGAAGGGGGTGGGGCTTTCTTT
TRBJ1-1,-,16,TRBV6-1,-,CASSETTLDRNTEAFF,TGTGCCAGCAGTGAAACGACTTTAGACAGAAACACTGAAGCTTTCTTT
TRBJ2-7,few,13,TRBV28,-,CASSLSRQYEQYF,TGTGCCAGCAGTTTGAGTAGGCAGTACGAGCAGTACTTC
TRBJ2-7,-,15,TRBV2,TRBD2,CASSESLSGAYEQYF,TGTGCCAGCAGTGAATCTCTTAGCGGGGCTTACGAGCAGTACTTC
TRBJ2-6,-,15,TRBV5-6,-,CASSLSFSGANVLTF,TGTGCCAGCAGCTTATCGTTCTCTGGGGCCAACGTCCTGACTTTC
TRBJ1-1,-,14,TRBV19,TRBD1,CASSRDRRNTEAFF,TGTGCCAGTAGCCGGGACAGGAGGAACACTGAAGCTTTCTTT
TRBJ1-2,-,13,TRBV7-3,-,CASSLGPQDGYTF,TGTGCCAGCAGCTTGGGCCCCCAGGATGGCTACACCTTC
TRBJ2-7,-,10,TRBV6-1,-,CASSEREQYF,TGTGCCAGCAGTGAACGCGAGCAGTACTTC